This TCR beta chain was identified in a study of blood T cell repertoires in COVID-19 (dated by TCRdb to the early 2020s). With respect to the entire study: Collaborator samples came from the United States, Italy and Spain and covered acute and convalescent phases of COVID-19. The prospective study material was composed of cDNA or gDNA derived from T cells, B-cell-depleted T cells, or PBMCs. Subjects who had been exposed to COVID-19, were actively infected with it, or had recovered from it provided the deeply sampled blood TCRbeta repertoires that made up the dataset. The repertoires were released in a freely available public database intended as a resource for research on the immune response to SARS-CoV-2. Samples were obtained from the ongoing ImmuneRACE study (first 160 participants) and from 1,254 subjects provided by 6 global collaborators. Sample metadata almost always included a de-identified subject ID, COVID-19 status, age in years and sex. HLA class I and class II types, where available, came from metadata supplied by the sample provider rather than from assay-based typing. Study-wide findings and limitations: The amount of clinical and demographic metadata varied by source and participant and was provided uncurated.

The immunoSEQ Assay, a bias-controlled multiplex PCR, was used to amplify TCRbeta CDR3 regions from genomic DNA. In the original analysis: Nucleated cell counts per sample were estimated from amplification of reference gene primers within the assay. Sequence reads were collapsed and filtered to measure the absolute abundance of every unique TCRbeta CDR3 rearrangement. For each sample, productive Simpson clonality was calculated as the square root of Simpson's diversity index over productive rearrangements. This immuneACCESS table, as held by TCRdb, lists in-frame sequences with V and J called but not all clones. Of the missing ones, under half trace to an unresolved V gene in checked studies; the others have no known cause. Clonal size and the V and J genes are those of that table, whereas D and trimming came from the DNA. The sample table lists about 190,000 clones, about 83% of them with a count of one. Roughly 0.9% of the sample comes from the top ten.

Samples from volunteer blood donors who had recovered from COVID-19 were contributed by a second Seattle source. Each collaborating institution followed its own protocols to collect whole blood in K2EDTA tubes. Collaborator samples were shipped for TCRbeta analysis as frozen whole blood, isolated PBMCs, or DNA extracted from either sample type. Comments on this clone: Its antigen is currently not known. It has no much larger one-base neighbor in the sample; base qualities were not kept.

The CDR3 sequence holds 15 residues, the cysteine and phenylalanine included. The CDR3 DNA has 45 bases and is translated from base 1. Trimming at the junction amounts to 0 bases on V and 7 bases on J, and the germline ends lie 14 bases apart. Taken from the germline V gene, the CDR1 and CDR2 loops are SGDLS and YYNGEE. Sequencing input: peripheral blood. This clonotype was obtained from a woman under 30 who had recovered from COVID-19. Recombination connected TRBV9 to TRBJ1-5, with TRBD1 perhaps the D gene, on 5 matching bases. The CDR3 amino acid sequence is: CASSVGKAAGQPQHF. The sequence in DNA is TGTGCCAGCAGCGTAGGTAAGGCAGCAGGGCAGCCCCAGCATTTT.